This T cell receptor (beta chain) came from a study of OX40 agonist ivuxolimab in advanced cancers. Turning to the study itself: The treatment was a fully human IgG2 OX40 agonist, ivuxolimab. Every 2 weeks, patients got intravenous ivuxolimab at one of six dose levels (0.01-10 mg/kg).

Sequencing used immunoSEQ multiplex PCR; TCRdb keeps in-frame clones, though not all of them. The repertoire has around 64,000 clones, under 90% of them found once; the top ten carry around 1.3%. The CDR3 is 16 residues long. In germline, CDR1 is LGHNA, CDR2 YSLEER. With 2 bases clipped from V and 2 bases from J, the junction kept 4 bases outside the gene matches. In its sample, this clone was seen once. The chain couples TRBV4-3 to TRBJ1-4, with 8 bases fitting TRBD1. Sequenced material: CD4+ or CD8+ T cells sorted from blood, taken in a trial of the OX40 agonist ivuxolimab. This TCR came from an adult with an advanced solid tumor such as melanoma, head and neck, liver or kidney cancer. CDR3 residues: CASSQSRGRTNEKLFF. In DNA, the CDR3 is TGCGCCAGCAGCCAAAGCAGGGGGCGGACTAATGAAAAACTGTTTTTT.